The count of the clone carrying this T cell receptor (beta chain) is one. Its antigen remains unknown. CDR1 and CDR2 (germline): LGHNA, YNFKEQ. V dropped 0 bases and J dropped 5; count of bases not matched to a gene: 15. CDR3 length: 18 amino acids. Primers: 60 Vbeta forward and 13 Jbeta reverse. Method: immunoSEQ multiplex PCR; TCRdb's copy keeps in-frame clones and lacks some. The repertoire holds over 35,000 clones, roughly half seen once, with about 12% in the top ten. This specimen comes from a study of cytomegalovirus exposure and HLA in healthy donors. Overall study findings and caveats: A later analysis reportedly found that, within productive TCRs, an Asian-associated ancestry cluster had fewer N-insertions than the mean observed across the approximately 600 donors.

Sequencing used PBMCs. This rearrangement joins TRBV4-2 to TRBJ1-2; 7 bases agree with TRBD1. The sequence was collected from a human donor in good health. The DNA of the CDR3 is TGTGCCAGCAGCCAAGATCGTAGGGCAGGGGGTTCGGGTTATGGCTACACCTTC. As protein: CASSQDRRAGGSGYGYTF.